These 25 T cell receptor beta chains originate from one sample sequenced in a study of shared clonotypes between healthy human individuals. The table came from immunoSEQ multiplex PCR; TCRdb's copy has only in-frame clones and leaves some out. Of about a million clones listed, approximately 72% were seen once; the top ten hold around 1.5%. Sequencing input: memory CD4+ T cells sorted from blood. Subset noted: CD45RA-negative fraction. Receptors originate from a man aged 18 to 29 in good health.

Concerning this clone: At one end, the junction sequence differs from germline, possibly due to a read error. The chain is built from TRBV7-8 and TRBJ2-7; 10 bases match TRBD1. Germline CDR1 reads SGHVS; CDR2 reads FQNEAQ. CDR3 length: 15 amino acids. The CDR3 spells CASSPRDRGSSEQYF. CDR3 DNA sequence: TGTGCCAGCAGCCCCAGGGACAGGGGATCCTCCGAGCAGTACTTC.

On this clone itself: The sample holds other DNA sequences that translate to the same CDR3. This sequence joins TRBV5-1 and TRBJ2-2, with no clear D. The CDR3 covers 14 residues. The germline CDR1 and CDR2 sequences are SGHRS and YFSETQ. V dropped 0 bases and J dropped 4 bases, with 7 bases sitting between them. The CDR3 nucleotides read TGCGCCAGCAGCTTGGATCAGTTCACCGGGGAGCTGTTTTTT. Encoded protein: CASSLDQFTGELFF.

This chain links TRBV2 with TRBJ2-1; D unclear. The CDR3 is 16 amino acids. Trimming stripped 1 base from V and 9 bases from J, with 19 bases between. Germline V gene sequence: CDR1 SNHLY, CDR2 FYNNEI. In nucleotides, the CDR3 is TGTGCCAGCAGTGAAGAGGGCCTGAAGGGTCTCAGTGAGCAGTTCTTC. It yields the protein CASSEEGLKGLSEQFF.

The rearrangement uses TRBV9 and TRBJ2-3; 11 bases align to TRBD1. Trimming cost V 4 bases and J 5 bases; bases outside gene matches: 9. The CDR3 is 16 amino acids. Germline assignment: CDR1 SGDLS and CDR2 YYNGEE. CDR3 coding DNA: TGTGCCAGCAGCATTGGACAGGGGGCTGGCGGAGATACGCAGTATTTT. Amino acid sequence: CASSIGQGAGGDTQYF.

As DNA, the CDR3 is TGTGCCTGGAGTCCATGGGGATCGGGAGCTTTCTTT. This gives the protein CAWSPWGSGAFF. The chain has TRBV30 and TRBJ1-1; D is unclear. In germline, CDR1 is GTSNPN, CDR2 SVGIG (reference sequence). CDR3 length equals 12 residues. Trimming took off 2 bases at V and 10 bases at J, with 14 bases between the two ends.

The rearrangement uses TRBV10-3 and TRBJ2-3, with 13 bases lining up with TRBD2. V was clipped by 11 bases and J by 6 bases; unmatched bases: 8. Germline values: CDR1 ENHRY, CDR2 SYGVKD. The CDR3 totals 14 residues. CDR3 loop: CAAGRLAGGDTQYF. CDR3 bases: TGTGCCGCGGGCCGACTAGCGGGGGGCGATACGCAGTATTTT.

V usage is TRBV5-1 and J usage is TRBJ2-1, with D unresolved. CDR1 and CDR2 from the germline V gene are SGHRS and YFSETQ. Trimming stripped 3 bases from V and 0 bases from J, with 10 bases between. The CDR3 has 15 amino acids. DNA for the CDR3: TGCGCCAGCAGCTCCGACGTTAGCTCCTACAATGAGCAGTTCTTC. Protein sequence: CASSSDVSSYNEQFF. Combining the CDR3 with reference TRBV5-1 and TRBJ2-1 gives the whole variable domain KAGVTQTPRYLIKTRGQQVTLSCSPISGHRSVSWYQQTPGQGLQFLFEYFSETQRNKGNFPGRFSGRQFSNSRSEMNVSTLELGDSALYLCASSSDVSSYNEQFFGPGTRLTVL.

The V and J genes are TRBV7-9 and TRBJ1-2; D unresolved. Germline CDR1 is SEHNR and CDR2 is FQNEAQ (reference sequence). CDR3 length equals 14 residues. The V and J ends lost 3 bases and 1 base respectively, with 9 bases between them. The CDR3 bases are TGTGCCAGCAGCTTTTACAGAAATAACTATGGCTACACCTTC. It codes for CASSFYRNNYGYTF.

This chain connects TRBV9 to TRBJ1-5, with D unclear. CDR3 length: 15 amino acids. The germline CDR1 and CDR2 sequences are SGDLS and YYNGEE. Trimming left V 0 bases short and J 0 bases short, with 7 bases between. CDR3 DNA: TGTGCCAGCAGCGTAGGTCCGAGTAGCAATCAGCCCCAGCATTTT. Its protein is CASSVGPSSNQPQHF.

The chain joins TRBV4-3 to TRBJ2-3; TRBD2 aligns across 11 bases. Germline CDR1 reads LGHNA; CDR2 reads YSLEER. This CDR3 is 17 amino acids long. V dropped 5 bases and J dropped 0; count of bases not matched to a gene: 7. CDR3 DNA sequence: TGCGCCAGCAGCGCCAGACTAGCGGGGTCTAGCACAGATACGCAGTATTTT. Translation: CASSARLAGSSTDTQYF.

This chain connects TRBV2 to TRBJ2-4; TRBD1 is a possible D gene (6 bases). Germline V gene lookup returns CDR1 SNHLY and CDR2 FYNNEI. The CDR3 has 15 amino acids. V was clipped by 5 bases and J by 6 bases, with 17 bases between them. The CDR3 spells CASSSLGTSANIQYF. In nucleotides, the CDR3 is TGTGCCAGCAGTTCCTTAGGGACATCCGCAAACATTCAGTACTTC.

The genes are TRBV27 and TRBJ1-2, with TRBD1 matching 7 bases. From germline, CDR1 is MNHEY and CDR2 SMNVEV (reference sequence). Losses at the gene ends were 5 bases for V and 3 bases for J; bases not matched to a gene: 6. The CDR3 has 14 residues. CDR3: CASSAYRGDYGYTF. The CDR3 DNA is TGTGCCAGCAGTGCTTACAGGGGCGACTATGGCTACACCTTC.

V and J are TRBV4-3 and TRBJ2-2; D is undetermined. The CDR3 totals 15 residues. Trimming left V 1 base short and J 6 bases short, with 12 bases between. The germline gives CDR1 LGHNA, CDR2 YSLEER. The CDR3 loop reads CASSQVKVSSGELFF. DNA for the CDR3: TGCGCCAGCAGCCAAGTCAAGGTATCGTCCGGGGAGCTGTTTTTT.

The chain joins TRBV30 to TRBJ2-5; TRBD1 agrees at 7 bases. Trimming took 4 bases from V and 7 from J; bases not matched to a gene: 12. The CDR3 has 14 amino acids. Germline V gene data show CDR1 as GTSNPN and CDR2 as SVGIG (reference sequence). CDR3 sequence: CAWTPGQPKRTQYF. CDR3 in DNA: TGTGCCTGGACACCGGGACAGCCCAAGAGGACCCAGTACTTC.

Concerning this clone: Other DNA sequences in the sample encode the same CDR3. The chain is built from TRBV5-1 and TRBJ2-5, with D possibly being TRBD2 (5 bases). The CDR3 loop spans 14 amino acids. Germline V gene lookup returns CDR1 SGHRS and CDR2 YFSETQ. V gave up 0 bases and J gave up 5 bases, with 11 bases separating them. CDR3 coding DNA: TGCGCCAGCAGCTTGGCCCCGGGCGGGGAGACCCAGTACTTC. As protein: CASSLAPGGETQYF.

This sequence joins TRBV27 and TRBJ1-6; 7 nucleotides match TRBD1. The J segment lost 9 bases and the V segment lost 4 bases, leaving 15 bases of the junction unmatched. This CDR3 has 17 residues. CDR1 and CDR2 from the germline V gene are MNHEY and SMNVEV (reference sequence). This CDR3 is CASSSLRQGAGSSPLHF. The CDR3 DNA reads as TGTGCCAGCAGTTCCCTCCGACAGGGAGCGGGGAGTTCACCCCTCCACTTT.

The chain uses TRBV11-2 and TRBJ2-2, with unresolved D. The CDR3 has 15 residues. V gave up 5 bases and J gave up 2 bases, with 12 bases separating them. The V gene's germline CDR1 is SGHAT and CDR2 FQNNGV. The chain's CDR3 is CASSLRERNTGELFF. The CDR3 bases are TGTGCCAGCAGCCTCCGAGAGAGAAACACCGGGGAGCTGTTTTTT.

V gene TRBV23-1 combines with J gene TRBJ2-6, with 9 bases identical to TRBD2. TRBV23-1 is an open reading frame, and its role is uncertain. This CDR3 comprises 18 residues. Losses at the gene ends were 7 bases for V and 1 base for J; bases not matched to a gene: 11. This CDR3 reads CASTLLSGRMSGANVLTF. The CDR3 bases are TGCGCCAGCACCCTACTGAGCGGGAGGATGTCTGGGGCCAACGTCCTGACTTTC.

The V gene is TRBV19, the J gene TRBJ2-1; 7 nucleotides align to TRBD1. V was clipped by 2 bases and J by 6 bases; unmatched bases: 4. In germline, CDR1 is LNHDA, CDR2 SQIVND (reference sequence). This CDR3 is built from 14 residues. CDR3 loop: CASSIINRGNEQFF. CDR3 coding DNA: TGTGCCAGTAGTATAATTAACAGGGGCAATGAGCAGTTCTTC.

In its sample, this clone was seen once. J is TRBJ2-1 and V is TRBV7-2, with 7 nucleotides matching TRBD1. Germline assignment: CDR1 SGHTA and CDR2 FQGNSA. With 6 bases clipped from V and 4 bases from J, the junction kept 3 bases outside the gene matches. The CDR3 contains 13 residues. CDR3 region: CASSRRGYNEQFF. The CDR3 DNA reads TGTGCCAGCAGTCGCAGGGGGTACAATGAGCAGTTCTTC.

In nucleotides, the CDR3 is TGTGCCAGCAGTAGGTATGGCTACAATGAGCAGTTCTTC. The encoded protein is CASSRYGYNEQFF. The rearrangement uses TRBV27 and TRBJ2-1; D is ambiguous. The germline gives CDR1 MNHEY, CDR2 SMNVEV (reference sequence). Trimming shortened V by 5 bases and J by 3 bases, and 8 bases separated the two germline ends. The CDR3 length is 13 residues.

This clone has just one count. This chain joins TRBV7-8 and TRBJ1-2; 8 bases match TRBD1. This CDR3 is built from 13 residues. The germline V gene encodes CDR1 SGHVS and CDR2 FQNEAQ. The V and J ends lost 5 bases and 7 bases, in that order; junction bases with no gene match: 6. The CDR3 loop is CASSPDRVFGYTF. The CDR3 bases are TGTGCCAGCAGCCCGGACAGGGTATTTGGCTACACCTTC.

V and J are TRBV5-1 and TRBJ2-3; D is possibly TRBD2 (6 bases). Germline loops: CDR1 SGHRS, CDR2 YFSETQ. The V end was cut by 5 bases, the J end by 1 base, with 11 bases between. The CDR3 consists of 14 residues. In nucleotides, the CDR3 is TGCGCCAGCAGGGTTCGCGGGGGCACAGATACGCAGTATTTT. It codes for CASRVRGGTDTQYF.

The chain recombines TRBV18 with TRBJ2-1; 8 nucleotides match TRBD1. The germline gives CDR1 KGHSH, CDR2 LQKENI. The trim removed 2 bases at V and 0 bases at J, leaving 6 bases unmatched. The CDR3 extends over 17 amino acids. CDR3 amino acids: CASSPGTGQSSYNEQFF. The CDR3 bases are TGTGCCAGCTCACCAGGGACAGGACAAAGCTCCTACAATGAGCAGTTCTTC.

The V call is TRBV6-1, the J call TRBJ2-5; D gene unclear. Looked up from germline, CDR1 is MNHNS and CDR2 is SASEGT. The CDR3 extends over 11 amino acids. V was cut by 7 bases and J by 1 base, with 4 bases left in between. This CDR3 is CASTLQETQYF. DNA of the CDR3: TGTGCCAGCACTCTCCAAGAGACCCAGTACTTC.